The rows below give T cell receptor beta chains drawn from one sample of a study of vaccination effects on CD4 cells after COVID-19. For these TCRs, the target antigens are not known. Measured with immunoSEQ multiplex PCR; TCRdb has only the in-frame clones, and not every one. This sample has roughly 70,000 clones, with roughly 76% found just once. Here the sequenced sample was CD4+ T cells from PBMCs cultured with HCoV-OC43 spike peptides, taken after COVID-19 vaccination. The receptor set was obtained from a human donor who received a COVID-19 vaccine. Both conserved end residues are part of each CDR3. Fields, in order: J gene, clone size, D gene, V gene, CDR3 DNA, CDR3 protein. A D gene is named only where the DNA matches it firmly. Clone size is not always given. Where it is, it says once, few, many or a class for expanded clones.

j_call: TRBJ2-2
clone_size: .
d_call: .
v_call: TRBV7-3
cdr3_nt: TGTGCCAGCAGCTTAGACACGAACACCGGGGAGCTGTTTTTT
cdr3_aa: CASSLDTNTGELFF

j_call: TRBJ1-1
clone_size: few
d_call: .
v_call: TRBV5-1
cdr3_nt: TGCGCCAGCAGCTTAGAACGGACTGAAGCTTTCTTT
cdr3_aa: CASSLERTEAFF

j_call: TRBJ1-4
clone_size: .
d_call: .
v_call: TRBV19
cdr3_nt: TGTGCCAGTAGGTCCTCAGGGATAGCAACTAATGAAAAACTGTTTTTT
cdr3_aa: CASRSSGIATNEKLFF

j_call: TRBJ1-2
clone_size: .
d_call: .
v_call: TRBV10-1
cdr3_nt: TGCGCCAGCAGCCTCGATCTAAACTATGGCTACACCTTC
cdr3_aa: CASSLDLNYGYTF

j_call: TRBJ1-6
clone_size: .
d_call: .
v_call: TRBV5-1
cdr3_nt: TGCGCCAGCAGCCGTGCGGGGGGGGCAGATAATTCACCCCTCCACTTT
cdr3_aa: CASSRAGGADNSPLHF

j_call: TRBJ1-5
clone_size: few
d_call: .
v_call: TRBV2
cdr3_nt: TGTGCCAGCATGGCCCTCTATAGCAATCAGCCCCAGCATTTT
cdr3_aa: CASMALYSNQPQHF

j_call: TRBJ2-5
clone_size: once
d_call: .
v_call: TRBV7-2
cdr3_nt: TGTGCCAGCAGCTTAGCGGGGGGGGCACCTCAGTACTTC
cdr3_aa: CASSLAGGAPQYF

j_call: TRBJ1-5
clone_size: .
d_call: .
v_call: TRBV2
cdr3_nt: TGTGCCAGCAGTGAATCTGGGTTGGGGAATCAGCCCCAGCATTTT
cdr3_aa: CASSESGLGNQPQHF

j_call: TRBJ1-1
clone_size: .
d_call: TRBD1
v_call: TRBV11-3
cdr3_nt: TGTGCCAGCAGCTCGACACAGGGGACTGAAGCTTTCTTT
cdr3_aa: CASSSTQGTEAFF

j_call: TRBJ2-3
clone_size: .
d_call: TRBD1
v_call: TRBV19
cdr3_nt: TGTGCCAGTAGTCCAACTGGACAGGGAATAACGCAGTATTTT
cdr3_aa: CASSPTGQGITQYF

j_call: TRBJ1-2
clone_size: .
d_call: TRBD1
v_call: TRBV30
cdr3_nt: TGTGCCTGCTCCCAGGGGGAGGGGAGCTATGGCTACACCTTC
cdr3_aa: CACSQGEGSYGYTF

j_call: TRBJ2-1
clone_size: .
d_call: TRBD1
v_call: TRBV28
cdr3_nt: TGTGCCAGCAGACAGACAGGGGCCAATGAGCAGTTCTTC
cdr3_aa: CASRQTGANEQFF

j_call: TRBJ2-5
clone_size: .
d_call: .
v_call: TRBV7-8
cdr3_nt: TGTGCCAGCAGCTTAGCTAGCTTTGCATCTCAAGAGACCCAGTACTTC
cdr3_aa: CASSLASFASQETQYF

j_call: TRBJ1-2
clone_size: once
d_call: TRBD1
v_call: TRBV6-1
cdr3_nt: TGTGCCAGCAGTGAAGCAGGGACAGGGCTCTATGGCTACACCTTC
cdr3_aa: CASSEAGTGLYGYTF

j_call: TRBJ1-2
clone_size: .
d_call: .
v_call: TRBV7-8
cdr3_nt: TGTGCCAGCAGCTTACTCCCTAACTATGGCTACACCTTC
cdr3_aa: CASSLLPNYGYTF

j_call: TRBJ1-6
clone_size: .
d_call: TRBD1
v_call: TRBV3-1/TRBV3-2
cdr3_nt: TGTGCCAGCAGTCGGACAGGGGACGATAATTCACCCCTCCACTTT
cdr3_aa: CASSRTGDDNSPLHF

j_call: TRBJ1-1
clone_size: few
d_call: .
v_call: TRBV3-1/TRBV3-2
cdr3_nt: TGTGCCAGCAGCCAACGGGTCTCCGGCACTGAAGCTTTCTTT
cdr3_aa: CASSQRVSGTEAFF

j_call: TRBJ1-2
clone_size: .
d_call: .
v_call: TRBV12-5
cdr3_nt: TGTGCTAGTGGTGCCCCGGGACCTCTATATGGCTACACCTTC
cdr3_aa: CASGAPGPLYGYTF

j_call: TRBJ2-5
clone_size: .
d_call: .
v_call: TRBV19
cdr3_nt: TGTGCCAGTAGTATAGTAACTCGGGAGACCCAGTACTTC
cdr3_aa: CASSIVTRETQYF

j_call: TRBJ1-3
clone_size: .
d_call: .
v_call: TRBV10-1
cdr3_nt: TGCGCCAGCAGTGAGTCCGGGGTTGGAAACACCATATATTTT
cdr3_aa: CASSESGVGNTIYF

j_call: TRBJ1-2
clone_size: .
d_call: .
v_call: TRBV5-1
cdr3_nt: TGCGCCAGCAGCTTGGCCGGAGGGAGTAACTATGGCTACACCTTC
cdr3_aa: CASSLAGGSNYGYTF

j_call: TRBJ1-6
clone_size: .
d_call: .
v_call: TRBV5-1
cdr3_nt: TGCGCCAGCAGCGTAGATGGTGGGAATTCACCCCTCCACTTT
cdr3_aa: CASSVDGGNSPLHF

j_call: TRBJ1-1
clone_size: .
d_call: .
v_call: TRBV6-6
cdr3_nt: TGTGCCAGCAGTGGTTCGGGCGAGGCGGAAGCTTTCTTT
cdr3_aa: CASSGSGEAEAFF

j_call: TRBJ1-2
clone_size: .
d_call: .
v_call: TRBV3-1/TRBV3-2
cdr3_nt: TGTGCCAGCAGCCAAGTCGTCGGGGATGGCTACACCTTC
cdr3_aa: CASSQVVGDGYTF

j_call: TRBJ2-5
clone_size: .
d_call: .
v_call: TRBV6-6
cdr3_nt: TGTGCCAGCAGCAGACCCCTGGAGACCCAGTACTTC
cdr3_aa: CASSRPLETQYF

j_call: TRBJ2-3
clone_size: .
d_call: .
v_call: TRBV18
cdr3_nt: TGTGCCAGCTCACCACTCGCGGGCCGGACAGATACGCAGTATTTT
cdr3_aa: CASSPLAGRTDTQYF

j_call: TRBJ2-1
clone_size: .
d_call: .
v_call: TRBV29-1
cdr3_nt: TGCAGCGTCTGGGTCGGACAGCCGGATGAGCAGTTCTTC
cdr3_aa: CSVWVGQPDEQFF

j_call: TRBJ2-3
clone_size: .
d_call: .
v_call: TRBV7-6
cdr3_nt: TGTGCCAGCAGCTTGGCCCGCCCCGAAGGGCCTAGCACAGATACGCAGTATTTT
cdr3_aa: CASSLARPEGPSTDTQYF

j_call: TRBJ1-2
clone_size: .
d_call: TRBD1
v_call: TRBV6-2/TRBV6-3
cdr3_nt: TGTGCCAGCAGTTACTCCGGGGACAGGGCGAGCTATGGCTACACCTTC
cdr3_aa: CASSYSGDRASYGYTF

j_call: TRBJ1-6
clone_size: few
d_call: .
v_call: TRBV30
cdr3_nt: TGTGCCTGGAGTGCGGACGGTCCTTCACCCCTCCACTTT
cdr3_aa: CAWSADGPSPLHF

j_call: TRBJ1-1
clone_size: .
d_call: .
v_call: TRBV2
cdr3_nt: TGTGCCAGCAGTGAAGTGGAGAACACTGAAGCTTTCTTT
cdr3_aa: CASSEVENTEAFF

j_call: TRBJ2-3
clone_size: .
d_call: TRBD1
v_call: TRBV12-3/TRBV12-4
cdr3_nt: TGTGCCAGACGGACAGGGCAAGCGGATACGCAGTATTTT
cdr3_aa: CARRTGQADTQYF

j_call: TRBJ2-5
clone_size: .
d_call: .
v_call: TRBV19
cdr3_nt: TGTGCCAGTAGTTCGGCCCCGTCCGGAGTGGAGACCCAGTACTTC
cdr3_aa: CASSSAPSGVETQYF

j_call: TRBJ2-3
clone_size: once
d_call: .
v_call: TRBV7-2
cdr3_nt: TGTGCCAGCAGCCCTTTCCCGGGGTCTAGCACAGATACGCAGTATTTT
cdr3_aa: CASSPFPGSSTDTQYF

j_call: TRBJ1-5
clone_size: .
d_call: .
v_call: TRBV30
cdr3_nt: TGTGCCTGGAGTGGGAACAGCGCCAATCAGCCCCAGCATTTT
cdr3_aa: CAWSGNSANQPQHF

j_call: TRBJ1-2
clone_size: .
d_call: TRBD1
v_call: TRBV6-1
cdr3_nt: TGTGCCAGCAGTGACCATGGGACAGGACATGGCTACACCTTC
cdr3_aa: CASSDHGTGHGYTF

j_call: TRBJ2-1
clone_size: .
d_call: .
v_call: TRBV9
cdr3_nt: TGTGCCAGCAGCCTCGGGACGGCTTACAATGAGCAGTTCTTC
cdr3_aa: CASSLGTAYNEQFF

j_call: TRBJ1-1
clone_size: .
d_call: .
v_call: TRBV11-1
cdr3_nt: TGTGCCAGCAGCGGTAGGGACGGCGGGTTGAGCACTGAAGCTTTCTTT
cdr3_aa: CASSGRDGGLSTEAFF

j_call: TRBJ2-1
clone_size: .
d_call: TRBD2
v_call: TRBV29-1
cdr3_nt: TGCAGCGTTGAGGGCGGGGGTTCTAGAAATGAGCAGTTCTTC
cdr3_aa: CSVEGGGSRNEQFF

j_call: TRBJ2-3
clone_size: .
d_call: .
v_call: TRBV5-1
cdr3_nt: TGCGCCAGCAGCGTAGACCCCGGGACTCAAAACACAGATACGCAGTATTTT
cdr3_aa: CASSVDPGTQNTDTQYF

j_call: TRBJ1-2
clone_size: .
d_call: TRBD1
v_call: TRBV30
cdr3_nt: TGTGCCTGTTCAACATATCCCCAGGACAGGGCTAGCTTC
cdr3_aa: CACSTYPQDRASF

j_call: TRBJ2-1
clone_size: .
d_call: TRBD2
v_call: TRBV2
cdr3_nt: TGTGCCAGCGTGGGCGGGGGTGCTGAGCAGTTCTTC
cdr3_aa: CASVGGGAEQFF

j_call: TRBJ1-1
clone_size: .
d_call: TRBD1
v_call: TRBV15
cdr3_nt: TGTGCCACCGTGGGACAGCCGAACACTGAAGCTTTCTTT
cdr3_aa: CATVGQPNTEAFF

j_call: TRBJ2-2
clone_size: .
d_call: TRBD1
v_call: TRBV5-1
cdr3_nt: TGCGCCAGCAGCACCACCGGGACAGGGAACACCGGGGAGCTGTTTTTT
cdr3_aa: CASSTTGTGNTGELFF

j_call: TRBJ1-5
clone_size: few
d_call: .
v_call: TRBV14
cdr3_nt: TGTGCCAGCAGTTTGGACAGTAGTCAGCCCCAGCATTTT
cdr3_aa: CASSLDSSQPQHF

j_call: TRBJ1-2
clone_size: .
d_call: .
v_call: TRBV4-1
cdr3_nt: TGCGCCAGCAGCCAACTATGGAGGGGCCTCCATGGCTACACCTTC
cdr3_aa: CASSQLWRGLHGYTF

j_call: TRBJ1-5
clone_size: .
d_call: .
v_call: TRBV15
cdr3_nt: TGTGCCACCACAGGACAGCCTCTCAATCAGCCCCAGCATTTT
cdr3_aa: CATTGQPLNQPQHF

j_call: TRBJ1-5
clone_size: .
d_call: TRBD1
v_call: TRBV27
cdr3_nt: TGTGCCAGCAGTCCCCACCGATCGACAGGGTTGTCCGATCAGCCCCAGCATTTT
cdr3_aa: CASSPHRSTGLSDQPQHF

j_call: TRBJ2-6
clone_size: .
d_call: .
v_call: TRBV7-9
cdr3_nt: TGTGCCAGCAGCAACGCTGGGGCCAACGTCCTGACTTTC
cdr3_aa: CASSNAGANVLTF

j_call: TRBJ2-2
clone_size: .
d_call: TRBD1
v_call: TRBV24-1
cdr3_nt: TGTGCCACCAGTGATCCCGGACAGGCGGGCACCGGGGAGCTGTTTTTT
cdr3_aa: CATSDPGQAGTGELFF

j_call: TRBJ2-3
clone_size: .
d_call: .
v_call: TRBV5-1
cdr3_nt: TGCGCCAGCAGCTTGCGCCGGCCAAGCACAGATACGCAGTATTTT
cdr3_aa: CASSLRRPSTDTQYF

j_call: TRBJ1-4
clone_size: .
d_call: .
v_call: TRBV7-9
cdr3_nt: TGTGCCAGCAGCTTAGCTGCGGCCGGAGGTGAAAAACTGTTTTTT
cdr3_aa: CASSLAAAGGEKLFF

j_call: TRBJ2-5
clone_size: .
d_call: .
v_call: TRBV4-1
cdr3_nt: TGCGCCAGCAGCCTCAGCTGGACCGGGGTCCAAGAGACCCAGTACTTC
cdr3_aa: CASSLSWTGVQETQYF

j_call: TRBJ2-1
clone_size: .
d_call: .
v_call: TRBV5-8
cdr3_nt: TGTGCCAGCAGCTTGGGGCGGAGCCTACGTGGCCACAATGAGCAGTTCTTC
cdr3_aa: CASSLGRSLRGHNEQFF

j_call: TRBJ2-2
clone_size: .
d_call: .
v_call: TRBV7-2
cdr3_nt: TGTGCCAGCAGCTTTTCCCACCGGCAGGACCTCGGGGAGCTGTTTTTT
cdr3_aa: CASSFSHRQDLGELFF

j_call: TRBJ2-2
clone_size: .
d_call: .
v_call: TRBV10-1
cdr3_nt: TGCGCCAGCAGTGAGGGGGGACAGAACACCGGGGAGCTGTTTTTT
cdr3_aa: CASSEGGQNTGELFF

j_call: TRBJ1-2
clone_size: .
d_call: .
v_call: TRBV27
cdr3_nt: TGTGCCAGCAGTTTCCAGGGTAACTATGGCTACACCTTC
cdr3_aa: CASSFQGNYGYTF